Reported below is one T cell receptor (beta chain). This clone's antigen is unknown. No base-level quality is on record; no much larger clone is a single base apart. The sample originates from a study of T cell changes during pregnancy in multiple sclerosis (dated by TCRdb to the late 2010s). About the full investigation: The study examined how the T cell repertoire changed over the course of pregnancy in women with multiple sclerosis.

Its CDR3 holds 15 amino acids, cysteine through phenylalanine. The only DNA kept is the CDR3, 45 bases in frame from the first base. CDR1 and CDR2 were assigned from the germline V gene as MNHNS and SASEGT. Trimming takes 0 bases from V and 2 bases from J, and the germline ends sit 10 bases apart. Library construction relied on the immunoSEQ multiplex PCR assay. TCRdb retrieved this table from immuneACCESS and kept in-frame rearrangements only. Not all clones are present; in checked studies, unresolved V genes account for under half, and no reason is known for the remainder. The sample data list under 50,000 clones, and almost 95% of these were observed just once. The top ten constitute 0.35% of the sample.

The sequence was obtained from a female donor with multiple sclerosis, enrolled in a pregnancy study. This material consisted of CD4+ T cells from peripheral blood mononuclear cells, taken after pregnancy. This sequence uses TRBV6-1 and TRBJ2-5, with a tentative D gene TRBD1 over 5 matching bases. The CDR3 reads CASSEAWNRQETQYF. The DNA sequence reads TGTGCCAGCAGTGAAGCGTGGAACAGGCAAGAGACCCAGTACTTC.